Listed below are T cell receptor beta chains from one sample, sequenced in a study of cytomegalovirus exposure and HLA in healthy donors. Here immunoSEQ multiplex PCR was the method, and the copy in TCRdb shows in-frame clones only, minus some. The sample consists of 150,000 to 200,000 clones, 60% to 80% of them appearing once. The sample taken for sequencing was PBMCs. These receptors came from a man aged 55 to 70 in good health and CMV-seronegative. The CDR3 runs from the conserved cysteine through the conserved F or W. Fields, in order: CDR3 protein, CDR3 DNA, D gene, J gene, V gene, clone size. D genes are given only for firm matches. Expanded clones get a size class; other rows say once, few or many, or leave the size out.

CASMTSLRRTGQTYEQYF | TGTGCCAGCATGACTTCCCTGAGACGGACGGGACAAACCTACGAGCAGTACTTC | . | TRBJ2-7 | TRBV7-2 | .
CASSFKRGDGEQFF | TGTGCCAGCAGTTTTAAGCGGGGTGATGGTGAGCAGTTCTTC | TRBD2 | TRBJ2-1 | TRBV27 | .
CASRLNRGTYNEQFF | TGTGCCAGCAGGCTAAACAGGGGGACCTACAATGAGCAGTTCTTC | TRBD1 | TRBJ2-1 | TRBV6-5 | few
CASSPRGGSGRDEQFF | TGTGCCAGCAGCCCCCGGGGAGGTAGCGGGAGGGATGAGCAGTTCTTC | TRBD2 | TRBJ2-1 | TRBV7-8 | few
CASSQADSTLRGYTF | TGCGCCAGCAGCCAAGCAGACAGTACCCTACGGGGCTACACCTTC | . | TRBJ1-2 | TRBV4-1 | .
CASSFEAANTEAFF | TGTGCCAGCAGCTTTGAGGCGGCGAACACTGAAGCTTTCTTT | . | TRBJ1-1 | TRBV11-1 | .
CSDGTDSYGYTF | TGCAGCGATGGGACAGACAGTTATGGCTACACCTTC | TRBD1 | TRBJ1-2 | TRBV29-1 | .
CASSMPGTGANVLTF | TGTGCCAGTAGTATGCCCGGTACCGGGGCCAACGTCCTGACTTTC | . | TRBJ2-6 | TRBV19 | .
CASSSVTGNTEAFF | TGTGCCAGCAGCTCCGTAACAGGGAACACTGAAGCTTTCTTT | . | TRBJ1-1 | TRBV7-6 | .
CASSSSGTGSYEQYF | TGTGCCAGCAGTTCCTCCGGGACAGGGTCCTACGAGCAGTACTTC | TRBD1 | TRBJ2-7 | TRBV6-5 | .
CASSTRLGGITDTQYF | TGTGCCAGCAGCACCCGGTTGGGCGGGATCACAGATACGCAGTATTTT | . | TRBJ2-3 | TRBV28 | .
CASRGPGSGRVDEQFF | TGTGCCAGCAGGGGACCTGGTAGCGGGAGGGTCGATGAGCAGTTCTTC | TRBD2 | TRBJ2-1 | TRBV5-4 | .
CASSLRVLPNQPQHF | TGTGCCAGTAGCCTCAGGGTGTTACCTAATCAGCCCCAGCATTTT | . | TRBJ1-5 | TRBV19 | .
CASSPTLTGGEQYF | TGTGCCAGCAGCCCAACCCTTACAGGGGGCGAGCAGTACTTC | TRBD1 | TRBJ2-7 | TRBV5-6 | .
CASSDTGSYGYTF | TGTGCCAGCAGCGACACAGGTTCCTATGGCTACACCTTC | . | TRBJ1-2 | TRBV6-1 | .